These 7 T cell receptor beta chains share one sample of origin, sequenced in a study of T-cell reconstitution after alpha-beta-depleted transplantation in children. Preparation of the TCRbeta library used unique molecular identifiers. In TCRdb, the PCR reads were re-called with MiXCR into one record per CDR3 protein. The repertoire holds hundreds of thousands of distinct CDR3 sequences, with approximately 15% as singletons. The sample in question was PBMCs from the stem cell graft donor, obtained from the stem cell graft. The receptors stem from a human donor who donated a stem cell graft to a child with acute myeloid leukemia.

In this sample, this clonotype turned up a few times. The rearrangement joins TRBV4-1 to TRBJ2-1; D is perhaps TRBD1 (6 bases). Germline CDR1 reads MGHRA; CDR2 reads YSYEKL. CDR3 length: 14 residues. With 0 bases removed from V and 8 bases from J, the gap between germline ends came to 11 bases. CDR3 nucleotides: TGCGCCAGCAGCCAAGATAGGGGGTACGATGAGCAGTTCTTC. It codes for CASSQDRGYDEQFF.

As to this clonotype: The conserved phenylalanine or tryptophan is not found at the CDR3 terminus, so this likely reflects a read error. The DNA is omitted, as the CDR3 cannot be located on it reliably, and the CDR3 follows TCRdb's listing. The chain couples TRBV12-3 or TRBV12-4 to TRBJ2-3; the D call of TRBD2 is as the table states it, not checked on the DNA. The CDR3 spans 13 amino acids, including both terminal residues. This CDR3 reads CASSLGTSGDTFS.

The sample holds a few counts of this clonotype. The chain combines TRBV28 with TRBJ2-3; D is unresolved. CDR1 and CDR2 (germline): MDHEN, SYDVKM. Trimming left V 5 bases short and J 0 bases short, with 12 bases between. The CDR3 has 15 residues. The CDR3 here is CASSLLGTSTDTQYF. CDR3 DNA sequence: TGTGCCAGCAGTCTCCTAGGAACTAGCACAGATACGCAGTATTTT. The whole variable domain, remainder taken from reference TRBV28 and TRBJ2-3, is DVKVTQSSRYLVKRTGEKVFLECVQDMDHENMFWYRQDPGLGLRLIYFSYDVKMKEKGDIPEGYSVSREKKERFSLILESASTNQTSMYLCASSLLGTSTDTQYFGPGTRLTVL.

This clonotype was observed many times. The chain couples TRBV20-1 to TRBJ2-1; D unclear. The V gene's germline CDR1 is DFQATT and CDR2 SNEGSKA (reference sequence). Trimming left V 2 bases short and J 5 bases short, with 4 bases between. This CDR3 has 11 amino acids. The CDR3: CSARSHNEQFF. The CDR3 region has the DNA TGCAGTGCTAGATCCCACAATGAGCAGTTCTTC.

This clonotype was detected only a few times. The chain employs TRBV7-2 and TRBJ2-7, with unresolved D. The CDR3 is made up of 11 amino acids. The ends were cut back, 5 bases at V and 3 bases at J, with 5 bases in the middle. The germline V gene has CDR1 SGHTA and CDR2 FQGNSA. The CDR3 reads CASSHHYEQYF. The CDR3 bases are TGTGCCAGCAGCCACCACTACGAGCAGTACTTC.

The sample holds many counts of this clonotype. The rearrangement uses TRBV20-1 and TRBJ1-5; D remains unclear. Trimming pared 6 bases from V and 7 bases from J, leaving 10 bases between. CDR3 length: 11 residues. The germline V gene has CDR1 DFQATT and CDR2 SNEGSKA (reference sequence). The CDR3 reads CSAGVEQPQHF. DNA of the CDR3: TGCAGTGCCGGGGTGGAACAGCCCCAGCATTTT.

This clonotype was found a few times. This may be a read error: a much more frequent sequence differs by one nucleotide. This chain links TRBV20-1 with TRBJ1-1; 11 bases are shared with TRBD1. The CDR3 loop spans 12 amino acids. The germline V gene has CDR1 DFQATT and CDR2 SNEGSKA (reference sequence). DNA of the CDR3: TGCAGGGGGACAGGGGGGAACACTGAAGCTTTCTTT. Translated: CRGTGGNTEAFF.